This T cell receptor beta chain was identified during a study of blood T cell repertoires in COVID-19. TCRdb's table, derived via immunoSEQ multiplex PCR, lists solely in-frame clones and lacks some. Here the sample spans 100,000 to 120,000 clones, approximately 90% being singletons. Germline assignment: CDR1 SGHVS and CDR2 FQNEAQ. With V trimmed by 2 bases and J by 8 bases, 6 bases remained unmatched. This CDR3 has 15 amino acids. This TCR derives from a woman in her 70s who had recovered from COVID-19. The sequenced sample was peripheral blood. This chain joins TRBV7-8 and TRBJ1-6, with 7 bases matching TRBD1. In DNA, the CDR3 is TGTGCCAGCAGCTTACTCGGGACAGACCATTCACCCCTCCACTTT. It yields the protein CASSLLGTDHSPLHF.